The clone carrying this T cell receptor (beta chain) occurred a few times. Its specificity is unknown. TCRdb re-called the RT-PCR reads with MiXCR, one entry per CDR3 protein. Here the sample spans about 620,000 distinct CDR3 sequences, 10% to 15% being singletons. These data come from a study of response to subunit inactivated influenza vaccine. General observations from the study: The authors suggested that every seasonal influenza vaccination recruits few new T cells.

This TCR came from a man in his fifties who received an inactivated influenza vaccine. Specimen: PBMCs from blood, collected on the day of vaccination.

The CDR3 DNA reads TGCGCCAGCAGCCGCGGGCCTCAAGACAGGCCCCCCAATCAGCCCCAGCATTTT. Encoded protein: CASSRGPQDRPPNQPQHF. The J gene is TRBJ1-5, the V gene TRBV4-1; D possibly corresponds to TRBD1 (6 bases). Germline lookup yields CDR1 MGHRA and CDR2 YSYEKL. This CDR3 has 18 residues. V dropped 4 bases and J dropped 3 bases, with 22 bases sitting between them.